The clone carrying this T cell receptor (beta chain) was detected many times. Antigen unknown. The sample belongs to a study of read filtering for tumor transcriptome and immune sequencing. Findings and limits, study-wide: In IR-seq, single-read clonotypes were around four fifths of clonotypes but roughly 3.5% of reads.

The library was built from roughly 400 ng RNA with molecular barcoded adaptors for alpha/delta and beta/gamma chains. MiXCR, run by TCRdb on the reads, gives a single entry per CDR3 protein. The sample carries 100,000 to 150,000 distinct CDR3 sequences, over 10% recorded once. J gave up 4 bases and V 5 bases, and 3 bases lay outside the gene matches. Germline values: CDR1 DFQATT, CDR2 SNEGSKA (reference sequence). CDR3 length: 12 amino acids. Material for sequencing was a population of CD138-negative cells sorted from bone marrow. The gene calls are TRBV20-1 and TRBJ2-3, with 7 bases identical to TRBD2. This TCR came from a donor aged 40 or over with multiple myeloma. The chain's CDR3 is CSAARESDTQYF. DNA for the CDR3: TGCAGTGCTGCGCGGGAGTCAGATACGCAGTATTTT.